The rows below give T cell receptor beta chains drawn from one sample of a study of blood T cell repertoires in COVID-19. Data came from immunoSEQ multiplex PCR; TCRdb stores just in-frame clones and leaves some out. The repertoire holds approximately 250,000 clones, with roughly 88% as singletons. Sequenced: peripheral blood. The source is a woman of 80 years or more with COVID-19, enrolled during active disease. CDR3s include the opening cysteine and the closing phenylalanine or tryptophan. A D gene is named only where the DNA matches it firmly. Clone size appears in some rows only: once, few, many, or a class for an expanded clone.

NA,TRBJ1-5,TRBD1,TRBV27,CASSLDRASNQPQHF,TGTGCCAGCAGTTTAGACAGGGCTAGCAATCAGCCCCAGCATTTT
NA,TRBJ2-5,TRBD1,TRBV28,CASSGRPGTVKETQYF,TGTGCCAGCAGTGGCCGCCCCGGGACAGTTAAAGAGACCCAGTACTTC
NA,TRBJ1-2,TRBD1,TRBV14,CASSQDIAGGRYTF,TGTGCCAGCAGCCAAGATATCGCAGGGGGCCGCTACACCTTC
once,TRBJ2-1,NA,TRBV9,CASSVEESSYNEQFF,TGTGCCAGCAGCGTAGAGGAGAGCTCCTACAATGAGCAGTTCTTC
NA,TRBJ1-2,NA,TRBV5-5,CASSLGLIYGYTF,TGTGCCAGCAGTTTGGGACTGATCTATGGCTACACCTTC
NA,TRBJ2-5,TRBD2,TRBV5-4,CASSPGGAGETQYF,TGTGCCAGCAGCCCCGGGGGGGCCGGTGAGACCCAGTACTTC
few,TRBJ1-4,TRBD1,TRBV19,CASGDSLWEKLFF,TGTGCCAGCGGGGACAGCCTTTGGGAAAAACTGTTTTTT
NA,TRBJ1-6,NA,TRBV3-1/TRBV3-2,CASSQDPGNSPLHF,TGTGCCAGCAGCCAAGATCCGGGAAATTCACCCCTCCACTTT
NA,TRBJ2-1,NA,TRBV3-1/TRBV3-2,CASTSLPGDHEQFF,TGTGCCAGCACGTCCCTTCCAGGGGACCATGAGCAGTTCTTC
NA,TRBJ1-4,NA,TRBV6-5,CASRSGGQGEKLFF,TGTGCCAGCAGGTCGGGAGGCCAGGGTGAAAAACTGTTTTTT
once,TRBJ1-2,TRBD1,TRBV2,CASSGDRVGYGYTF,TGTGCCAGCAGTGGTGACAGGGTAGGCTATGGCTACACCTTC
NA,TRBJ1-1,NA,TRBV18,CATRGEGNTEAFF,TGTGCCACCAGAGGCGAGGGTAACACTGAAGCTTTCTTT
few,TRBJ1-6,NA,TRBV6-2/TRBV6-3,CASSVILSPLHF,TGTGCCAGCAGCGTTATATTATCACCCCTCCACTTT
NA,TRBJ2-7,NA,TRBV18,CASSTAADYTYEQYF,TGTGCCAGCTCAACCGCAGCGGACTATACCTACGAGCAGTACTTC
NA,TRBJ1-1,TRBD1,TRBV18,CASSPGTGQDTEAFF,TGTGCCAGCTCACCCGGGACAGGGCAGGACACTGAAGCTTTCTTT
NA,TRBJ1-2,NA,TRBV25-1,CASSEGRAQGAANYGYTF,TGTGCCAGCAGTGAAGGGAGAGCACAGGGCGCCGCTAACTATGGCTACACCTTC
NA,TRBJ2-7,NA,TRBV4-3,CASSQEVGYYYEQYF,TGCGCCAGCAGCCAAGAGGTGGGTTACTACTACGAGCAGTACTTC